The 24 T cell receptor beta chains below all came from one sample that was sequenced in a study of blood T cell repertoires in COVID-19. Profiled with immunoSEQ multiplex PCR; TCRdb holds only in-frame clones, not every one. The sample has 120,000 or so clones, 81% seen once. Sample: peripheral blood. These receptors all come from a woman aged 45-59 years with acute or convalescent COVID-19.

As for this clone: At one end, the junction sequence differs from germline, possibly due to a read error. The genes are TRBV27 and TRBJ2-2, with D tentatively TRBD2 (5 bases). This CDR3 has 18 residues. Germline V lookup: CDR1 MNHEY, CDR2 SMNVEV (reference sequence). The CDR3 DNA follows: TGTGTCAGCAGTTTCGCCCCGGGGTCCACTAGAGGCGCCGGGGAGCTGTTTTTT. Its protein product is CVSSFAPGSTRGAGELFF.

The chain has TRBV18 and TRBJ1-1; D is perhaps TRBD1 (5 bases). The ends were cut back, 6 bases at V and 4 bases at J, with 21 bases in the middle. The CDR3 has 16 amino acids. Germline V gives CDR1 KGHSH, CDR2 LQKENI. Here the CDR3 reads CASSPAGTIGGTEAFF. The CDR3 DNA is TGTGCCAGCTCCCCTGCAGGGACTATTGGGGGCACTGAAGCTTTCTTT.

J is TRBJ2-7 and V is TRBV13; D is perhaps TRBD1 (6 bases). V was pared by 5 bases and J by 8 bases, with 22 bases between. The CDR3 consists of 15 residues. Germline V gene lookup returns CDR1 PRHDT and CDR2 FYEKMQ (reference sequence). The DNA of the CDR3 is TGTGCCAGCAGCCCGCGACAGGTGGGCTTTGTGAAGCAGTACTTC. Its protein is CASSPRQVGFVKQYF.

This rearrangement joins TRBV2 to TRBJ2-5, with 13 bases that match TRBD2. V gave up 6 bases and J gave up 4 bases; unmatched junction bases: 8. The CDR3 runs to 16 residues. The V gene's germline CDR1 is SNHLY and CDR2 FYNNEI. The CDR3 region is CASRERLAGGTETQYF. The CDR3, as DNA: TGTGCCAGCAGGGAACGACTAGCGGGGGGAACAGAGACCCAGTACTTC.

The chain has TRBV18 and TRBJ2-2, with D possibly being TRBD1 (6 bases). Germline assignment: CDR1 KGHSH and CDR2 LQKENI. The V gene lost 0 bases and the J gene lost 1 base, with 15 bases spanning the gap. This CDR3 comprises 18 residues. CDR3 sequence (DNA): TGTGCCAGCTCACCACCTATAGGGACATCCCAGAACACCGGGGAGCTGTTTTTT. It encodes CASSPPIGTSQNTGELFF.

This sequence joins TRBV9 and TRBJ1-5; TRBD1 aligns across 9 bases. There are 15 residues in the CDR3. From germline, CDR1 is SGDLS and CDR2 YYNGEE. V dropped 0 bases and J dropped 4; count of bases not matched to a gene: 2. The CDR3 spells CASSVGDRVNQPQHF. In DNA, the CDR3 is TGTGCCAGCAGCGTAGGGGACAGGGTGAATCAGCCCCAGCATTTT.

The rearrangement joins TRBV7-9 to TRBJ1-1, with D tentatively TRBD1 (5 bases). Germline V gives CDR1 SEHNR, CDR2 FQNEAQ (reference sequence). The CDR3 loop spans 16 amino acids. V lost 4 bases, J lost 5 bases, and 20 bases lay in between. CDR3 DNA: TGTGCCAGCAGCTGGACCGGGACTGGAGGTGGAACTGAAGCTTTCTTT. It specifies CASSWTGTGGGTEAFF.

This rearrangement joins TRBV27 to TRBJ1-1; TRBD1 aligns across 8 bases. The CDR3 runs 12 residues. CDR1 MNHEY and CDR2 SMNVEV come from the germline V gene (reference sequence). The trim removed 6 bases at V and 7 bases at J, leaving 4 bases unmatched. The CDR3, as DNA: TGTGCCAGCAGCCCAGGACAGGGTGAAGCTTTCTTT. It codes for CASSPGQGEAFF.

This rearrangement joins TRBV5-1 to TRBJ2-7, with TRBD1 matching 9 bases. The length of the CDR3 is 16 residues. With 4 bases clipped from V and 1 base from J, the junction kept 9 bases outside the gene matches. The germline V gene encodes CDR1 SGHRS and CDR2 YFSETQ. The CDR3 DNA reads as TGCGCCAGCAGCAGGACGAGGGGACAGGGATCCTACGAGCAGTACTTC. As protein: CASSRTRGQGSYEQYF.

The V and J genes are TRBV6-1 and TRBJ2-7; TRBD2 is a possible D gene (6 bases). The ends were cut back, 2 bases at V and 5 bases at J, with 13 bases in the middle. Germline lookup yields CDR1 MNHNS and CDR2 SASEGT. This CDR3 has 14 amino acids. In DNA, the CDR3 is TGTGCCAGCAGTGAATTTGGAGGGTCCGACGAGCAGTACTTC. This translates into CASSEFGGSDEQYF.

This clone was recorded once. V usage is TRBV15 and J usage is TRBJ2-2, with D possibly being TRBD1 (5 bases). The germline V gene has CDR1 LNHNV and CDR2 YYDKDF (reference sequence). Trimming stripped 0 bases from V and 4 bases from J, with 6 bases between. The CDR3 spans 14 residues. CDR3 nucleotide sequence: TGTGCCACCAGCAGAGATGGGGCCACCGGGGAGCTGTTTTTT. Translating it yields CATSRDGATGELFF.

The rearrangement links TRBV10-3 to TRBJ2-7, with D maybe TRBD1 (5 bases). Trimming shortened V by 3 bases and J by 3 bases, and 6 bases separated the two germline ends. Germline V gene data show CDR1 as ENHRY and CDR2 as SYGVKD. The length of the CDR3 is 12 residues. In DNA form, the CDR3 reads TGTGCCATCAGTGACAGGGACTACGAGCAGTACTTC. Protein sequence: CAISDRDYEQYF.

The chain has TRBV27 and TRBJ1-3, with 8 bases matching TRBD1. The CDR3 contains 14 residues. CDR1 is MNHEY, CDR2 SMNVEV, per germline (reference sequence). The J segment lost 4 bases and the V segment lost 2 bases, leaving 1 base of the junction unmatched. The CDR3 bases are TGTGCCAGCAGTTTACAGGGGGCAGGAAACACCATATATTTT. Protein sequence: CASSLQGAGNTIYF.

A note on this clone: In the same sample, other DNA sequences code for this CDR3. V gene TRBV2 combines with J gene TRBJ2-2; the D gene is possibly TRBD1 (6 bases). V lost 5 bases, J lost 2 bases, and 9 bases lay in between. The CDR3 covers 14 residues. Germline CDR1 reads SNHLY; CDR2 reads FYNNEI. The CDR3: CASSRDTNTGELFF. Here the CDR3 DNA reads TGTGCCAGCAGTAGGGACACCAACACCGGGGAGCTGTTTTTT.

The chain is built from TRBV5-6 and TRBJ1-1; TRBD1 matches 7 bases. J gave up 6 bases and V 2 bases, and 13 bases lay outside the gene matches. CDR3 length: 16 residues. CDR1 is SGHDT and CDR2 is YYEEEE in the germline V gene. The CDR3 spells CASSFGQTGVSAEAFF. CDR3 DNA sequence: TGTGCCAGCAGCTTCGGACAAACAGGGGTTAGCGCTGAAGCTTTCTTT.

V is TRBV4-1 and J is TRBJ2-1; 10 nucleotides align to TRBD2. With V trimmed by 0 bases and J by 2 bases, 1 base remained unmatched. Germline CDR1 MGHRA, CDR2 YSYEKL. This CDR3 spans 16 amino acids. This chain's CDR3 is CASSQDGTSAYNEQFF. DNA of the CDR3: TGCGCCAGCAGCCAAGATGGGACTAGCGCCTACAATGAGCAGTTCTTC.

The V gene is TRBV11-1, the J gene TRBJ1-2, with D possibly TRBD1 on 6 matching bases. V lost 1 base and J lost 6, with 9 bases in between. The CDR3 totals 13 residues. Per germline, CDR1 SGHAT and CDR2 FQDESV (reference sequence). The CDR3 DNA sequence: TGTGCCAGCAGCTTAGACAGGGTCGATGGCTACACCTTC. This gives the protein CASSLDRVDGYTF.

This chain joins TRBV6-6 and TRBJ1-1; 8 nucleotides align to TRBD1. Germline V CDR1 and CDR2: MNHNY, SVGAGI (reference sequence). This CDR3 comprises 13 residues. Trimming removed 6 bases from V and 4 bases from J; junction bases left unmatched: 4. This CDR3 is CASSNRGSTEAFF. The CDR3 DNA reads TGTGCCAGCAGCAACAGGGGGAGCACTGAAGCTTTCTTT.

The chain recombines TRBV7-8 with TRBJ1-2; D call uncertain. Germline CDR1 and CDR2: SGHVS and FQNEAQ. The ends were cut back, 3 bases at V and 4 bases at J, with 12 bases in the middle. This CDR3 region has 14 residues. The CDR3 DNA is TGTGCCAGCAGCTTCGGGGTATCGGGCTATGGCTACACCTTC. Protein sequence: CASSFGVSGYGYTF.

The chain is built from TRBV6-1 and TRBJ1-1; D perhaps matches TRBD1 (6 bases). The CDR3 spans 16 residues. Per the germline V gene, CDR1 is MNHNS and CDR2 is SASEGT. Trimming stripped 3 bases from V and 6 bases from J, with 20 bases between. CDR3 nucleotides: TGTGCCAGCAGTGAGGACAGATCCGGTTATAACGCTGAAGCTTTCTTT. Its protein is CASSEDRSGYNAEAFF.

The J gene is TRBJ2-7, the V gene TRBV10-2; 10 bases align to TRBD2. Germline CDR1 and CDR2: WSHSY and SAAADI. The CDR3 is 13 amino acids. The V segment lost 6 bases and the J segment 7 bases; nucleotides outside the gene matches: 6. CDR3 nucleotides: TGCGCCAGCAGCGGGACTAGCGTCTATGAGCAGTACTTC. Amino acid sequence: CASSGTSVYEQYF.

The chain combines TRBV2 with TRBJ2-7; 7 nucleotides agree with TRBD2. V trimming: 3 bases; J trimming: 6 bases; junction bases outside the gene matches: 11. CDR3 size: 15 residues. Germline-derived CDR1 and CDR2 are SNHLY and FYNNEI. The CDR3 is CASSDQGGRVAEQYF. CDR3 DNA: TGTGCCAGCAGTGATCAGGGCGGGAGAGTGGCCGAGCAGTACTTC.

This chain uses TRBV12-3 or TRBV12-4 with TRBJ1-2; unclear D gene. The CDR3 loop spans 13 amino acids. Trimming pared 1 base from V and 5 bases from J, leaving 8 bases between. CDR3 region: CASSLDERYGYTF. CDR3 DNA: TGTGCCAGCAGTTTAGATGAGAGGTATGGCTACACCTTC.

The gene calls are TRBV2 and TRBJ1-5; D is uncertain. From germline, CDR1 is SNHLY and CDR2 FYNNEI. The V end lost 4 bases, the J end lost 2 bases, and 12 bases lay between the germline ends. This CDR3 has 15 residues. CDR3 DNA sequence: TGTGCCAGCAGTGCGGACTCCGGGGGCAATCAGCCCCAGCATTTT. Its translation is CASSADSGGNQPQHF.